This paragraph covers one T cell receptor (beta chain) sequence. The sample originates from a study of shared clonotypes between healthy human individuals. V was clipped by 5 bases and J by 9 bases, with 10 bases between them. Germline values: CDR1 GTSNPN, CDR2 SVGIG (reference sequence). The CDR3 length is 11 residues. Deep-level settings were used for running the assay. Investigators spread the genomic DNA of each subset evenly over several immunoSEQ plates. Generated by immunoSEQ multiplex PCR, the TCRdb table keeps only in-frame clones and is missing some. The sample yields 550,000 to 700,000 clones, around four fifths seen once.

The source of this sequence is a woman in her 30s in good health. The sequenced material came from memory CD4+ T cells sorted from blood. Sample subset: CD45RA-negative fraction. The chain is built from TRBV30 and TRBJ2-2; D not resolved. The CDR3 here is CAWQGSRELFF. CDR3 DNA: TGTGCCTGGCAAGGTTCAAGGGAGCTGTTTTTT.